This T cell receptor (beta chain) was sequenced for a study of CD8 T cells in cerebrospinal fluid in Alzheimer's disease. Study conclusions and caveats: Versus healthy subjects, Alzheimer's patients more often had clones of at least 3%. In mild cognitive impairment or Alzheimer's disease, the biggest CSF clone made up more TCRs than in controls.

CDR1 is LNHDA, CDR2 SQIVND, per germline (reference sequence). The CDR3 runs 16 residues. TCRdb re-called the 10x single-cell sequencing reads; one entry per CDR3 protein, DNA not given. Its listing shows over 950 distinct CDR3 sequences. This clonotype ranks as medium-sized in terms of frequency. Antigen unknown. The chain couples TRBV19 to TRBJ1-2; TCRdb picks TRBD1, but there is no DNA to check that call. This receptor was obtained from a human donor in good health. Sequencing input: cerebrospinal fluid. CDR3 residues: CASRPGQGDSNYGYTF.